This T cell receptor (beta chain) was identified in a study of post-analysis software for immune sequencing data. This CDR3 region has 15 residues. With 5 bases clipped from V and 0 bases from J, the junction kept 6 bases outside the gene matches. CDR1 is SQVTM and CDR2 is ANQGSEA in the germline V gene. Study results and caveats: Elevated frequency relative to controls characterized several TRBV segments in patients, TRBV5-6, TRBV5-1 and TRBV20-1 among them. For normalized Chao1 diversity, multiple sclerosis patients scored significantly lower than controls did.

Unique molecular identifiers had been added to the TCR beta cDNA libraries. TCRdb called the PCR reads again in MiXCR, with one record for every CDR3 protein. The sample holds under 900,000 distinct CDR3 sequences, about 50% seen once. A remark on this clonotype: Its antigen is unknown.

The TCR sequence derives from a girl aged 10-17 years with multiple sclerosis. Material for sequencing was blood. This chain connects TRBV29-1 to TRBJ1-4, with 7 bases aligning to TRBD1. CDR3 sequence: CSVQGTAATNEKLFF. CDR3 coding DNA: TGCAGCGTTCAGGGGACAGCCGCAACTAATGAAAAACTGTTTTTT. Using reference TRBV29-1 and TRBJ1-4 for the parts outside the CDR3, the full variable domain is SAVISQKPSRDICQRGTSLTIQCQVDSQVTMMFWYRQQPGQSLTLIATANQGSEATYESGFVIDKFPISRPNLTFSTLTVSNMSPEDSSIYLCSVQGTAATNEKLFFGSGTQLSVL.